This entry lists 24 T cell receptor beta chains sequenced from one sample in a study of blood T cells in healthy people across ages. Sample-barcoded 5' priming and a J-beta primer mix drove a second PCR of 7 to 11 cycles. MiXCR, applied by TCRdb to the 5' RACE reads, yields one record per CDR3 protein. The profile shows about 930,000 distinct CDR3 sequences, under 35% of them singletons. These data were also reused for a study on T cells of mothers and their children.

Sequencing input: blood. These receptors were collected from a woman aged 40 to 50 in good health.

This clonotype was counted a few times. The chain is built from TRBV18 and TRBJ2-2; D is uncertain. The CDR3 contains 15 residues. Germline V CDR1 and CDR2: KGHSH, LQKENI. The V and J ends lost 2 bases and 0 bases respectively, with 7 bases between them. The CDR3 is CASSPVIPNTGELFF. The CDR3 nucleotides read TGTGCCAGCTCACCAGTCATACCGAACACCGGGGAGCTGTTTTTT.

The chain uses TRBV7-9 and TRBJ2-7, with 11 bases lining up with TRBD1. Trimming at V came to 1 base and at J to 5 bases, leaving 7 bases not matched to a gene. Germline V lookup: CDR1 SEHNR, CDR2 FQNEAQ (reference sequence). This CDR3 is built from 16 residues. The CDR3 loop reads CASSLGGTGGPNEQYF. In DNA form, the CDR3 reads TGTGCCAGCAGCTTAGGGGGGACAGGGGGACCCAACGAGCAGTACTTC. Full variable domain (rest looked up from reference TRBV7-9 and TRBJ2-7): DTGVSQNPRHKITKRGQNVTFRCDPISEHNRLYWYRQTLGQGPEFLTYFQNEAQLEKSRLLSDRFSAERPKGSFSTLEIQRTEQGDSAMYLCASSLGGTGGPNEQYFGPGTRLTVT.

Concerning this clonotype itself: Since a much larger clone is just one base distant, this may be a read error. The V call is TRBV5-1, the J call TRBJ1-1, with 10 nucleotides matching TRBD1. Germline values: CDR1 SGHRS, CDR2 YFSETQ. The ends lost 5 bases at V and 4 bases at J; junction bases unmatched: 5. The CDR3 length is 14 residues. The CDR3 DNA follows: TGCGCCAGCAGACCGGGACAGGGGAGCACTGAAGCTTTCTTT. Its protein product is CASRPGQGSTEAFF.

This clonotype was observed a few times. V gene TRBV11-2 combines with J gene TRBJ2-5; D ambiguous. Germline CDR1 reads SGHAT; CDR2 reads FQNNGV. This CDR3 is 14 amino acids long. The V gene lost 8 bases and the J gene lost 3 bases, with 16 bases spanning the gap. CDR3 sequence: CASEGPSNKETQYF. In DNA, the CDR3 is TGTGCCAGCGAAGGGCCGTCGAACAAAGAGACCCAGTACTTC.

This clonotype was observed a few times. The chain employs TRBV4-1 and TRBJ2-1, with TRBD2 matching over 11 bases. Germline V gene sequence: CDR1 MGHRA, CDR2 YSYEKL. CDR3 length: 16 residues. The trim removed 3 bases at V and 9 bases at J, leaving 10 bases unmatched. The CDR3 DNA sequence: TGCGCCAGCAGCCACGACGGTAGCGGGGGGGCCTTTGAGCAGTTCTTC. It is translated as CASSHDGSGGAFEQFF.

The rearrangement links TRBV15 to TRBJ2-5; D is ambiguous. The end of the DNA is better explained by TRBJ2-1, so the J call may be wrong. This CDR3 comprises 15 residues. From germline, CDR1 is LNHNV and CDR2 YYDKDF (reference sequence). CDR3 amino acids: CATSKRVEYQETQFF. CDR3 in DNA: TGTGCCACCAGCAAAAGGGTAGAGTACCAAGAGACCCAGTTCTTC.

About this clonotype itself: A much larger clone lies a single base off, so this may be a read error. J is TRBJ2-4 and V is TRBV10-3; maybe TRBD1 (6 bases). The DNA end favors TRBJ2-5, so the J call may be wrong. This CDR3 region has 15 residues. CDR1 and CDR2 from the germline V gene are ENHRY and SYGVKD. Here the CDR3 reads CATRLGDTRQETQYF. The DNA of the CDR3 is TGTGCCACGCGCTTGGGGGACACGAGACAAGAGACCCAGTACTTC.

This chain joins TRBV4-1 and TRBJ1-1; D is perhaps TRBD1 (5 bases). Germline values: CDR1 MGHRA, CDR2 YSYEKL. The CDR3 totals 15 residues. V lost 2 bases and J 0 bases, leaving 10 bases between the germline ends. The CDR3 protein is CASSQMGGVNTEAFF. For the CDR3, the DNA is TGCGCCAGCAGCCAAATGGGAGGGGTGAACACTGAAGCTTTCTTT.

The J gene is TRBJ2-3, the V gene TRBV21-1; the table's D call, TRBD1, was not checked against the DNA. TRBV21-1 is annotated as a pseudogene. This CDR3 is built from 15 residues. CDR3 coding DNA: TGTGCCAGCAGAGGGGGACAGGGGGGATCAGATACGCAGTATTTT. Amino acid sequence: CASRGGQGGSDTQYF.

The chain is built from TRBV2 and TRBJ1-2, with 7 bases fitting TRBD1. The trim removed 6 bases at V and 8 bases at J, leaving 12 bases unmatched. The CDR3 extends over 14 amino acids. CDR1 SNHLY and CDR2 FYNNEI come from the germline V gene. The CDR3 DNA is TGTGCCAGCAGCGTCGGACAGGAGGCGGGCGGCTACACCTTC. Its protein product is CASSVGQEAGGYTF.

This rearrangement joins TRBV5-1 to TRBJ2-3, with a tentative D call TRBD2 (6 bases). Trimming cost V 4 bases and J 3 bases, with 24 bases left between them. This CDR3 region has 18 residues. The V gene's germline CDR1 is SGHRS and CDR2 YFSETQ. DNA of the CDR3: TGCGCCAGCAGCCCGGGAGTCTATCAGGGCGTAAGGACAGATACGCAGTATTTT. Its translation: CASSPGVYQGVRTDTQYF.

This chain uses TRBV10-3 with TRBJ1-1; D unclear. The CDR3 covers 14 residues. Germline V gives CDR1 ENHRY, CDR2 SYGVKD. Deletions cut 2 bases from V and 2 bases from J, with 9 bases between. The chain's CDR3 is CAISEGEGNTEAFF. CDR3 DNA: TGTGCCATCAGTGAGGGGGAAGGTAACACTGAAGCTTTCTTT.

This clonotype showed up just once. A much larger clone differs from this one at a single base, so this may be a read error. This rearrangement joins TRBV7-2 to TRBJ2-6; D perhaps matches TRBD1 (5 bases). Germline V gives CDR1 SGHTA, CDR2 FQGNSA. The CDR3 loop spans 14 amino acids. The CDR3 DNA reads TGTGCCAGCAGCCCGCACTCTGGGGCCAACGTCCTGGCTTTC. Amino acid sequence: CASSPHSGANVLAF.

This clonotype was seen a handful of times. The chain employs TRBV12-3 or TRBV12-4 and TRBJ2-7, with 9 bases lining up with TRBD2. The CDR3 consists of 19 residues. The J segment lost 0 bases and the V segment lost 6 bases, leaving 18 bases of the junction unmatched. CDR3 sequence: CASSLKRGAQTPRSYEQYF. CDR3 DNA sequence: TGTGCCAGCAGCTTAAAGCGGGGGGCCCAAACTCCTCGCTCCTACGAGCAGTACTTC.

The chain uses TRBV20-1 and TRBJ1-6, with 9 bases fitting TRBD1. CDR1 is DFQATT, CDR2 SNEGSKA, per germline (reference sequence). J gave up 10 bases and V 6 bases, and 10 bases lay outside the gene matches. CDR3 length: 14 amino acids. The CDR3 sequence is CSAMTGTGNSPLHF. The CDR3 region has the DNA TGCAGTGCAATGACCGGGACAGGGAACTCACCCCTCCACTTT.

This clonotype was recorded a few times. V and J are TRBV12-5 and TRBJ2-1; TRBD1 aligns across 8 bases. The CDR3 extends over 13 amino acids. The germline V gene encodes CDR1 LGHNT and CDR2 FRNRAP. V shed 6 bases, J shed 5 bases, and the junction held 3 bases outside the gene matches. The CDR3 region has the DNA TGTGCTAGTGGCAGGGGGCTAGACAATGAGCAGTTCTTC. Residues: CASGRGLDNEQFF.

The V and J genes are TRBV7-2 and TRBJ1-2; maybe TRBD1 (6 bases). The ends were cut back, 10 bases at V and 7 bases at J, with 25 bases in the middle. CDR3 length equals 15 residues. The germline CDR1 and CDR2 sequences are SGHTA and FQGNSA. CDR3 DNA: TGTGCCACACCCCCAGGGGCGGGGGGCCCGGGTGGCTACACCTTC. Protein sequence: CATPPGAGGPGGYTF.

Remarks on this clonotype: One end of the junction fails to match germline, which may point to a read error. This chain uses TRBV7-6 with TRBJ1-1; no reliable D call. This CDR3 contains 15 residues. Germline assignment: CDR1 SGHVS and CDR2 FNYEAQ. The CDR3 sequence is CASSPESFMNSEAFF. CDR3 coding DNA: TGTGCCAGCAGCCCTGAGTCATTCATGAACTCTGAAGCTTTCTTT.

There are a few counts of this clonotype. The V and J genes are TRBV2 and TRBJ1-4, with 7 bases lining up with TRBD1. The V gene's germline CDR1 is SNHLY and CDR2 FYNNEI. This CDR3 contains 17 residues. V lost 4 bases and J lost 0; bases outside the gene matches: 8. The DNA of the CDR3 is TGTGCCAGCAGTGTCCCGGGACAGATTGCAACTAATGAAAAACTGTTTTTT. Its translation is CASSVPGQIATNEKLFF. Full variable domain (rest looked up from reference TRBV2 and TRBJ1-4): EPEVTQTPSHQVTQMGQEVILRCVPISNHLYFYWYRQILGQKVEFLVSFYNNEISEKSEIFDDQFSVERPDGSNFTLKIRSTKLEDSAMYFCASSVPGQIATNEKLFFGSGTQLSVL.

This clonotype was seen a handful of times. The V and J genes are TRBV12-3 or TRBV12-4 and TRBJ1-1, with 11 nucleotides matching TRBD1. This CDR3 contains 17 residues. The J segment lost 0 bases and the V segment lost 3 bases, leaving 6 bases of the junction unmatched. The CDR3 sequence: CASSFGDRGLLNTEAFF. CDR3 DNA sequence: TGTGCCAGCAGTTTTGGGGACAGGGGGTTGTTGAACACTGAAGCTTTCTTT.

This chain links TRBV2 with TRBJ2-4; D unclear. The J call may be faulty, since TRBJ2-7 better matches the DNA end. Germline-derived CDR1 and CDR2 are SNHLY and FYNNEI. The CDR3 totals 14 residues. The DNA of the CDR3 is TGTGCCAGCAGTGAGTACGGAAGCTCGGGCGAGCAGTACTTC. Protein sequence: CASSEYGSSGEQYF.

This clonotype appeared many times. The J gene is TRBJ1-5, the V gene TRBV10-3; a possible D gene is TRBD1 (5 bases). V was trimmed by 5 bases and J by 3 bases, leaving 8 bases between them. This CDR3 comprises 13 residues. Germline CDR1 is ENHRY and CDR2 is SYGVKD. CDR3 protein: CAISPGTNQPQHF. CDR3 nucleotide sequence: TGTGCCATCAGTCCGGGGACCAATCAGCCCCAGCATTTT.

Comments on this clonotype: The CDR3 does not close with the conserved phenylalanine or tryptophan, likely indicating a read error. V usage is TRBV12-3 or TRBV12-4 and J usage is TRBJ1-4; 8 nucleotides agree with TRBD1. The V gene end was trimmed by 6 bases and the J gene end by 8 bases; junction bases not matched to a gene: 8. The CDR3 is made up of 14 amino acids. The CDR3 reads CASSQDRVGEKLFV. CDR3 bases: TGTGCCAGCAGCCAGGACAGGGTGGGGGAAAAACTGTTTGTT.

This clonotype was detected a few times. The V gene is TRBV11-2, the J gene TRBJ2-5; 10 nucleotides agree with TRBD2. The CDR3 has 17 amino acids. The germline gives CDR1 SGHAT, CDR2 FQNNGV. Unmatched junction bases numbered 8, after V lost 0 bases and J lost 4 bases. The CDR3 sequence is CASSLDVERGGLETQYF. In DNA, the CDR3 is TGTGCCAGCAGCTTAGATGTCGAGCGGGGGGGTTTAGAGACCCAGTACTTC.